The 28 T cell receptor beta chains given below trace back to one sample, sequenced in a study of vaccination effects on CD4 cells after COVID-19. Profiling relied on immunoSEQ multiplex PCR, and the TCRdb table lists in-frame clones only, not all of them. Of about 66,000 clones in the sample, 70% to 75% were seen once. CD4+ T cells were isolated after 10 days of culture. Of the BNT162b2 and mRNA-1273 vaccines, participants received two doses of one or the other. No antigen has been assigned to these receptors. This specimen consisted of CD4+ T cells from PBMCs cultured without peptide, obtained after COVID-19 vaccination. Every receptor here comes from a human donor who received a COVID-19 vaccine.

The chain combines TRBV5-1 with TRBJ1-1; 7 bases agree with TRBD1. Unmatched junction bases numbered 7, after V lost 0 bases and J lost 8 bases. This CDR3 region has 14 residues. Germline V gene lookup returns CDR1 SGHRS and CDR2 YFSETQ. CDR3 region: CASSLVQGETEAFF. In DNA, the CDR3 is TGCGCCAGCAGCTTGGTCCAGGGGGAAACCGAAGCTTTCTTT.

This clone was observed a single time. The chain links TRBV9 to TRBJ1-1; a possible D gene is TRBD1 (6 bases). Between the trimmed V and J ends, which lost 7 bases and 5 bases, there was a span of 21 bases. The CDR3 loop spans 15 amino acids. Germline assignment: CDR1 SGDLS and CDR2 YYNGEE. This CDR3 reads CASVPLGQGMTEAFF. The CDR3, as DNA: TGTGCCAGCGTCCCCCTCGGGCAGGGGATGACTGAAGCTTTCTTT.

The V and J genes are TRBV5-1 and TRBJ1-3; D not certain. The CDR3 loop spans 14 amino acids. Germline V gives CDR1 SGHRS, CDR2 YFSETQ. Trimming pared 0 bases from V and 3 bases from J, leaving 7 bases between. The CDR3 is CASSLVGDGNTIYF. The CDR3 bases are TGCGCCAGCAGCTTGGTTGGGGATGGAAACACCATATATTTT. The full variable domain, in which reference TRBV5-1 and TRBJ1-3 provide the parts outside the CDR3, is KAGVTQTPRYLIKTRGQQVTLSCSPISGHRSVSWYQQTPGQGLQFLFEYFSETQRNKGNFPGRFSGRQFSNSRSEMNVSTLELGDSALYLCASSLVGDGNTIYFGEGSWLTVV.

The chain couples TRBV5-6 to TRBJ1-1; TRBD1 matches at 8 bases. Germline V gene data show CDR1 as SGHDT and CDR2 as YYEEEE. The CDR3 has 15 residues. The V and J ends lost 0 bases and 2 bases, in that order; junction bases with no gene match: 3. The CDR3 nucleotides are TGTGCCAGCAGCTTGGACAGGGGGGTAAACACTGAAGCTTTCTTT. Its translation is CASSLDRGVNTEAFF. The entire variable domain, with the rest obtained from reference TRBV5-6 and TRBJ1-1, is as follows: DAGVTQSPTHLIKTRGQQVTLRCSPKSGHDTVSWYQQALGQGPQFIFQYYEEEERQRGNFPDRFSGHQFPNYSSELNVNALLLGDSALYLCASSLDRGVNTEAFFGQGTRLTVV.

In its sample, this clone was seen a few times. The chain recombines TRBV5-4 with TRBJ1-3, with D possibly being TRBD1 (5 bases). The CDR3 loop spans 15 amino acids. Germline V lookup: CDR1 SGHNT, CDR2 YYREEE (reference sequence). The V end was cut by 0 bases, the J end by 4 bases, with 11 bases between. As DNA, the CDR3 is TGTGCCAGCAGCTTGGCCGCGACAGCGGGAAACACCATATATTTT. The encoded protein is CASSLAATAGNTIYF.

The chain is built from TRBV7-2 and TRBJ2-5; possibly TRBD2 for D (5 bases). Germline assignment: CDR1 SGHTA and CDR2 FQGNSA. V was cut by 5 bases and J by 5 bases, with 9 bases left in between. This CDR3 comprises 12 residues. The CDR3 loop is CASSPSGETQYF. The CDR3 region has the DNA TGTGCCAGCAGCCCATCGGGGGAGACCCAGTACTTC.

V and J are TRBV15 and TRBJ1-4; D not resolved. V dropped 1 base and J dropped 5 bases, with 2 bases sitting between them. This CDR3 has 12 amino acids. Germline CDR1 reads LNHNV; CDR2 reads YYDKDF (reference sequence). Here the CDR3 DNA reads TGTGCCACCAGCAGAGGAAATGAAAAACTGTTTTTT. This translates into CATSRGNEKLFF.

This clone was recorded once. The rearrangement links TRBV6-4 to TRBJ2-1; the match to TRBD2 covers 9 bases. The trim removed 5 bases at V and 8 bases at J, leaving 7 bases unmatched. The germline CDR1 and CDR2 sequences are MRHNA and SNTAGT. The CDR3 runs to 14 residues. The CDR3 DNA sequence: TGTGCCAGCAGTCTCAGCGGGGGGTGGGATGAGCAGTTCTTC. This gives the protein CASSLSGGWDEQFF.

This clone was seen a single time. The chain recombines TRBV11-3 with TRBJ2-6; D could derive from TRBD1 or TRBD2 (5 bases each). Germline V gene lookup returns CDR1 SGHNT and CDR2 YENEEA. The CDR3 covers 19 residues. V lost 1 base and J 0 bases, leaving 16 bases between the germline ends. DNA for the CDR3: TGTGCCAGCAGCTTAGGGGGTCAGGGAGCCTTCTCTGGGGCCAACGTCCTGACTTTC. Translating it yields CASSLGGQGAFSGANVLTF.

The chain combines TRBV7-8 with TRBJ2-1; D is perhaps TRBD2 (5 bases). V was clipped by 5 bases and J by 8 bases, with 19 bases between them. The germline CDR1 and CDR2 sequences are SGHVS and FQNEAQ. CDR3 length equals 15 residues. The CDR3: CASSPGIPTLYEQFF. The CDR3 coding sequence is TGTGCCAGCAGCCCCGGGATACCTACTTTGTATGAGCAGTTCTTC.

The chain is built from TRBV6-1 and TRBJ1-1, with 7 bases that match TRBD1. The CDR3 has 17 residues. The junction had 8 bases not matched to a gene; V was cut back by 1 base and J by 0 bases. Per the germline V gene, CDR1 is MNHNS and CDR2 is SASEGT. CDR3 bases: TGTGCCAGCAGTGAAGGGTACTCAGGGGGGCTGAACACTGAAGCTTTCTTT. Amino acids: CASSEGYSGGLNTEAFF.

J is TRBJ2-5 and V is TRBV24-1; 14 nucleotides agree with TRBD2. CDR3 length equals 17 residues. Germline CDR1 is KGHDR and CDR2 is SFDVKD. The V gene end was trimmed by 5 bases and the J gene end by 1 base; junction bases not matched to a gene: 5. Written as DNA, the CDR3 is TGTGCCACCAGTGCGGGACTAGCGGGGGCGATCCAAGAGACCCAGTACTTC. It translates to CATSAGLAGAIQETQYF.

The genes are TRBV7-2 and TRBJ2-3; TRBD2 matches at 8 bases. This CDR3 region has 15 residues. From germline, CDR1 is SGHTA and CDR2 FQGNSA. Trimming took 4 bases from V and 5 from J; bases not matched to a gene: 8. The CDR3, as DNA: TGTGCCAGCAGCTGGGTCGGGGGGGCGGGAGATACGCAGTATTTT. Translated: CASSWVGGAGDTQYF.

The chain recombines TRBV5-1 with TRBJ2-3; a weak D match, TRBD1 (5 bases). Per the germline V gene, CDR1 is SGHRS and CDR2 is YFSETQ. The CDR3 has 15 amino acids. Trimming took 0 bases from V and 0 from J, leaving 8 bases between them. CDR3 DNA sequence: TGCGCCAGCAGCTTGGTTAAGGGGAGCACAGATACGCAGTATTTT. As protein: CASSLVKGSTDTQYF.

This clone appeared a few times. The chain employs TRBV9 and TRBJ2-3; D call uncertain. This CDR3 is 16 amino acids long. V lost 0 bases, J lost 1 base, and 12 bases lay in between. The germline V gene has CDR1 SGDLS and CDR2 YYNGEE. The CDR3 DNA sequence: TGTGCCAGCAGCGTAGCCCCCCACGCAGGCACAGATACGCAGTATTTT. Translated: CASSVAPHAGTDTQYF.

The chain employs TRBV18 and TRBJ1-1; possible D gene TRBD1, 5 bases. Germline lookup yields CDR1 KGHSH and CDR2 LQKENI. The CDR3 extends over 13 amino acids. The germline V and J ends were trimmed by 6 bases and 0 bases, with 8 bases remaining between them. The CDR3 DNA sequence: TGTGCCAGCTCGGACACCATGAACACTGAAGCTTTCTTT. It yields the protein CASSDTMNTEAFF.

The chain employs TRBV30 and TRBJ1-5, with 7 bases matching TRBD1. V shed 2 bases, J shed 0 bases, and the junction held 4 bases outside the gene matches. The CDR3 runs 15 residues. CDR1 and CDR2 from the germline V gene are GTSNPN and SVGIG (reference sequence). The CDR3 loop is CAWSLGQYSNQPQHF. The CDR3 nucleotides read TGTGCCTGGAGTTTGGGACAGTATAGCAATCAGCCCCAGCATTTT.

The chain carries TRBV2 and TRBJ2-5; D possibly matches TRBD1 or TRBD2 (5 bases each). CDR3 size: 16 residues. Trimming shortened V by 3 bases and J by 4 bases, and 18 bases separated the two germline ends. Germline CDR1 and CDR2: SNHLY and FYNNEI. Here the CDR3 DNA reads TGTGCCAGCAGTGAGGGTGAGAGGGGAAGAAGAGAGACCCAGTACTTC. Amino acid sequence: CASSEGERGRRETQYF.

This chain connects TRBV10-2 to TRBJ1-4; D uncertain. Germline loops: CDR1 WSHSY, CDR2 SAAADI. The CDR3 runs 13 residues. Deletions cut 4 bases from V and 5 bases from J, with 8 bases between. This chain's CDR3 is CASSASPNEKLFF. CDR3 nucleotides: TGCGCCAGCAGTGCTTCGCCGAATGAAAAACTGTTTTTT.

This chain joins TRBV19 and TRBJ2-1; TRBD2 matches at 11 bases. The CDR3 extends over 15 amino acids. V gave up 3 bases and J gave up 10 bases; unmatched junction bases: 8. Germline V gives CDR1 LNHDA, CDR2 SQIVND (reference sequence). CDR3 sequence: CASSILSGGEREQFF. Written as DNA, the CDR3 is TGTGCCAGTAGTATTCTTAGCGGGGGGGAACGGGAGCAGTTCTTC.

The gene calls are TRBV7-2 and TRBJ2-5; the match to TRBD1 covers 8 bases. Per germline, CDR1 SGHTA and CDR2 FQGNSA. The CDR3 consists of 20 residues. V shed 0 bases, J shed 5 bases, and the junction held 20 bases outside the gene matches. In nucleotides, the CDR3 is TGTGCCAGCAGCTTAGCCTGGACTGGGGGTGGCAGGGGGCGCAGGGAGACCCAGTACTTC. Translated: CASSLAWTGGGRGRRETQYF.

As to this clone: One end of the junction is discordant with germline, which a read error may explain. The chain joins TRBV18 to TRBJ1-3; D gene ambiguous. The CDR3 runs 16 residues. Germline CDR1 is KGHSH and CDR2 is LQKENI. As DNA, the CDR3 is TGTGCCAGCACACCTCGGGCGGATAACACTGGAAACACCATATATTTT. As protein: CASTPRADNTGNTIYF. The full variable domain, its missing parts supplied by reference TRBV18 and TRBJ1-3, is NAGVMQNPRHLVRRRGQEARLRCSPMKGHSHVYWYRQLPEEGLKFMVYLQKENIIDESGMPKERFSAEFPKEGPSILRIQQVVRGDSAAYFCASTPRADNTGNTIYFGEGSWLTVV.

Only a few counts were recorded for this clone. The chain combines TRBV6-5 with TRBJ1-1; 10 positions agree with TRBD1. Losses at the gene ends were 6 bases for V and 3 bases for J; bases not matched to a gene: 4. The germline gives CDR1 MNHEY, CDR2 SVGAGI. The CDR3 spans 14 residues. The CDR3 reads CASRDRGRDTEAFF. The DNA of the CDR3 is TGTGCCAGCAGGGACAGGGGGAGGGACACTGAAGCTTTCTTT.

The chain joins TRBV7-2 to TRBJ1-2, with 8 nucleotides matching TRBD1. Trimming cost V 2 bases and J 4 bases; bases outside gene matches: 9. The CDR3 is made up of 16 amino acids. Per germline, CDR1 SGHTA and CDR2 FQGNSA. This CDR3 reads CASSLNQGAQGYGYTF. The CDR3 DNA reads as TGTGCCAGCAGCTTAAATCAGGGGGCGCAAGGCTATGGCTACACCTTC. Looking up the rest from reference TRBV7-2 and TRBJ1-2 gives the full variable domain: GAGVSQSPSNKVTEKGKDVELRCDPISGHTALYWYRQSLGQGLEFLIYFQGNSAPDKSGLPSDRFSAERTGGSVSTLTIQRTQQEDSAVYLCASSLNQGAQGYGYTFGSGTRLTVV.

The rearrangement joins TRBV5-4 to TRBJ1-2; 8 nucleotides match TRBD1. The CDR3 is 15 residues long. V lost 3 bases, J lost 0 bases, and 4 bases stayed unmatched. Germline CDR1 is SGHNT and CDR2 is YYREEE (reference sequence). CDR3 region: CASSSRTGPNYGYTF. CDR3 nucleotide sequence: TGTGCCAGCAGCTCCCGGACAGGGCCTAACTATGGCTACACCTTC.

The genes are TRBV11-2 and TRBJ2-5; D uncertain. Germline CDR1 and CDR2: SGHAT and FQNNGV. V lost 1 base and J lost 1, with 7 bases in between. The CDR3 covers 14 residues. CDR3 bases: TGTGCCAGCAGCTTAGTGCGCCTCCAAGAGACCCAGTACTTC. It encodes CASSLVRLQETQYF.

The chain combines TRBV2 with TRBJ2-4, with 11 bases that match TRBD2. Trimming took 4 bases from V and 0 from J; bases not matched to a gene: 5. There are 17 residues in the CDR3. Looked up from germline, CDR1 is SNHLY and CDR2 is FYNNEI. The CDR3 sequence is CASSVLAGVLAKNIQYF. CDR3 bases: TGTGCCAGCAGTGTACTAGCGGGGGTATTAGCCAAAAACATTCAGTACTTC.

The rearrangement uses TRBV30 and TRBJ1-5, with no clear D. Trimming removed 1 base from V and 8 bases from J, with 12 bases in between. CDR3 size: 13 residues. From germline, CDR1 is GTSNPN and CDR2 SVGIG (reference sequence). For the CDR3, the DNA is TGTGCCTGGAGTGCTTCCCTGTTGGAGCCCCAGCATTTT. Its protein is CAWSASLLEPQHF.